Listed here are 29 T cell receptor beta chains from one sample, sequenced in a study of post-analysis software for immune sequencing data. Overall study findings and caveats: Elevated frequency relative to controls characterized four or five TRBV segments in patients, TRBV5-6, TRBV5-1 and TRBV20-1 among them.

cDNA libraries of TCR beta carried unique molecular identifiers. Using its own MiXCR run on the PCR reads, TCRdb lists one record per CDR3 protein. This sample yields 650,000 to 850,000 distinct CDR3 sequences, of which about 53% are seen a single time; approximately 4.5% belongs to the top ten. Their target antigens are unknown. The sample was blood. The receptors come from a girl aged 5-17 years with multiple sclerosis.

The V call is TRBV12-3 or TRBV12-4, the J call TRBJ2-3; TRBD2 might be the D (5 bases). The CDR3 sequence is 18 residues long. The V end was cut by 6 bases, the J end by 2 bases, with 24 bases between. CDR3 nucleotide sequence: TGTGCCAGCAGCCTCGCGTTGGCGGTGAGGGCCCCCACAGATACGCAGTATTTT. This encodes CASSLALAVRAPTDTQYF.

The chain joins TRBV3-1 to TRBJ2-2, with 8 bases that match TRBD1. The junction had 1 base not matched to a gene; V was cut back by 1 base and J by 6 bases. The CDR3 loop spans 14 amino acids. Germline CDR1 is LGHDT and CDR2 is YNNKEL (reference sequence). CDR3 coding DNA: TGTGCCAGCAGCCAAGTACAGGGGGCCGGGGAGCTGTTTTTT. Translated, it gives CASSQVQGAGELFF.

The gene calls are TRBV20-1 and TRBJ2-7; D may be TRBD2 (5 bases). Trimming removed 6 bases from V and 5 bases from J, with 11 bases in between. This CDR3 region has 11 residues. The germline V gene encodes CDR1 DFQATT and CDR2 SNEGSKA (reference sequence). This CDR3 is CSAASTHEQYF. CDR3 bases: TGCAGTGCGGCTAGCACTCACGAGCAGTACTTC.

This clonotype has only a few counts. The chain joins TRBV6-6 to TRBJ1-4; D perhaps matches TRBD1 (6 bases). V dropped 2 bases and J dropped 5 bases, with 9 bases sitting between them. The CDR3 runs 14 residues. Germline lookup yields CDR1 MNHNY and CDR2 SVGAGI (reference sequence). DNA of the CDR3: TGTGCCAGCAGTTACGGACAGCCGAATGAAAAACTGTTTTTT. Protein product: CASSYGQPNEKLFF.

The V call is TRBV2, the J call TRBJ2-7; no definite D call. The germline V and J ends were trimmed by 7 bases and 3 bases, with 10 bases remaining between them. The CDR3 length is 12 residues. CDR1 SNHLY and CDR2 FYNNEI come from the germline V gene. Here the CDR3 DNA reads TGTGCCAGCAACCGGTTAGGCTACGAGCAGTACTTC. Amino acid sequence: CASNRLGYEQYF.

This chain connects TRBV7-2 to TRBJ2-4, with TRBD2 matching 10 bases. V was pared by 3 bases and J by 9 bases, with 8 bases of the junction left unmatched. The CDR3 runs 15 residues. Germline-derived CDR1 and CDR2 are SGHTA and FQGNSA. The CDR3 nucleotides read TGTGCCAGCAGCTTCCAGATAGCGGGGGGTTCCATTCAGTACTTC. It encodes CASSFQIAGGSIQYF.

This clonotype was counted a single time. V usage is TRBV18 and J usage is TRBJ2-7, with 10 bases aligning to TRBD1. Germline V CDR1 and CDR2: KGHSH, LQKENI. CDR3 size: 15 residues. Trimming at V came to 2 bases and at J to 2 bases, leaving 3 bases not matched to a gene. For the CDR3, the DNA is TGTGCCAGCTCACCAATAGGGACAGGGGCCTACGAGCAGTACTTC. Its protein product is CASSPIGTGAYEQYF.

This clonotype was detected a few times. The CDR3: CASSRQVEQYF. CDR3 DNA sequence: TGTGCCAGCAGCCGCCAAGTCGAGCAGTACTTC. The chain combines TRBV6-6 with TRBJ2-5; the D is unclear. With the DNA end fitting TRBJ2-7 better, the J assignment may be wrong. This CDR3 has 11 residues. Germline-derived CDR1 and CDR2 are MNHNY and SVGAGI (reference sequence).

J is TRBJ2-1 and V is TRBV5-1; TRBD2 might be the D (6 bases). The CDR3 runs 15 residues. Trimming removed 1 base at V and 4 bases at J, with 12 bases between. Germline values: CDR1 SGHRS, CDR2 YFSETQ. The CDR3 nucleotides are TGCGCCAGCAGCTTGAAACTAGCCGATTACAATGAGCAGTTCTTC. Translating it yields CASSLKLADYNEQFF.

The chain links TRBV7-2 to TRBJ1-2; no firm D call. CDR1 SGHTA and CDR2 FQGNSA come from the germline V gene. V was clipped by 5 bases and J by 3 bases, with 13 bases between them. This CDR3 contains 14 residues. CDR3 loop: CASSQVGGDYGYTF. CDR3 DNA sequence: TGTGCCAGCAGCCAAGTAGGAGGAGACTATGGCTACACCTTC.

The CDR3 DNA reads as TGCGCCAGCAGCGGGGGACAGGGATACAATGAGCAGTTCTTC. Residues: CASSGGQGYNEQFF. The V gene is TRBV5-1, the J gene TRBJ2-1, with TRBD1 identical over 9 bases. This CDR3 contains 14 residues. The germline CDR1 and CDR2 sequences are SGHRS and YFSETQ. The trim removed 4 bases at V and 4 bases at J, leaving 3 bases unmatched.

CDR3 loop: CASSEDSAYQPRDEQFF. The CDR3 region has the DNA TGTGCCAGCAGTGAAGACTCGGCATACCAACCTCGCGATGAGCAGTTCTTC. The chain uses TRBV2 and TRBJ2-1; D is unresolved. Trimming stripped 1 base from V and 8 bases from J, with 21 bases between. From germline, CDR1 is SNHLY and CDR2 FYNNEI. The length of the CDR3 is 17 residues.

The CDR3 protein is CASSYGASAPYEQYF. CDR3 nucleotide sequence: TGTGCCAGCAGTTACGGGGCATCCGCCCCCTACGAGCAGTACTTC. J is TRBJ2-7 and V is TRBV6-5; D may be TRBD1 (5 bases). Germline assignment: CDR1 MNHEY and CDR2 SVGAGI. Trimming removed 2 bases from V and 2 bases from J, with 13 bases in between. This CDR3 is 15 amino acids long.

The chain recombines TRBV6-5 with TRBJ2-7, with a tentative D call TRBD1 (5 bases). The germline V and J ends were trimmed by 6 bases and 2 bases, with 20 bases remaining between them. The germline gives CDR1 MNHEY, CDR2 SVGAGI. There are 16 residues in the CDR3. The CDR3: CASRLSAGLYTYEQYF. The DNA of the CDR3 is TGTGCCAGCAGGCTTTCCGCAGGGTTGTACACCTACGAGCAGTACTTC.

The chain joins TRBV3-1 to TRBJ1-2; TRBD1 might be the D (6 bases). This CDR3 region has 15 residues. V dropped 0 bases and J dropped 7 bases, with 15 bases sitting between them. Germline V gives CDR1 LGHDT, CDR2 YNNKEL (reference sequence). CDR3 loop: CASSQDSDGGRGYTF. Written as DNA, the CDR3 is TGTGCCAGCAGCCAAGATTCGGACGGGGGCCGTGGCTACACCTTC.

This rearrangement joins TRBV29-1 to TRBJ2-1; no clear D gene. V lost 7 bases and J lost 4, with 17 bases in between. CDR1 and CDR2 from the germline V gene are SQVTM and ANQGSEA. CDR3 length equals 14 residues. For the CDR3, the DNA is TGCAGCGGCCTGTGGGTCGTGGCTTACAATGAGCAGTTCTTC. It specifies CSGLWVVAYNEQFF.

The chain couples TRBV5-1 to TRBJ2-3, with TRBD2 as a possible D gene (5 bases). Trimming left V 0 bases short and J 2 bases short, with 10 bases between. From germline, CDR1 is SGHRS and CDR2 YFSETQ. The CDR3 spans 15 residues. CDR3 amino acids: CASSLVAGTTDTQYF. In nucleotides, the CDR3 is TGCGCCAGCAGCTTGGTGGCGGGCACCACAGATACGCAGTATTTT.

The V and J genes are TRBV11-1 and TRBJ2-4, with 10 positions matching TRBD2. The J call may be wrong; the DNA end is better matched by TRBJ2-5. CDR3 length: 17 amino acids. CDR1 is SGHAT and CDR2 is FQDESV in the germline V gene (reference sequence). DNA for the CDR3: TGTGCCAGCAGCTTAGGGCCTAGCGGGGGCCTTCAAGAGACCCAGTACTTC. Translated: CASSLGPSGGLQETQYF.

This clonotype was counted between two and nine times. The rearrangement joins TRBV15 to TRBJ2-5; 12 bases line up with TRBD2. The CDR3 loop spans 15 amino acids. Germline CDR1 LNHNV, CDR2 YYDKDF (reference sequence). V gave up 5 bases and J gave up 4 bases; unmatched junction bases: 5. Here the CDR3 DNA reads TGTGCCACCAGCCGAGGACTAGCGGGGACAGAGACCCAGTACTTC. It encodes CATSRGLAGTETQYF.

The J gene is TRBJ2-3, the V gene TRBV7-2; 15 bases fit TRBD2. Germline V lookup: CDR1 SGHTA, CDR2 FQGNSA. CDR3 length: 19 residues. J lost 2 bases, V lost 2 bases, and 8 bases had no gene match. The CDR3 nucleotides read TGTGCCAGCAGCTTAAGAGGGACTAGCGGGAGGATCGTCACAGATACGCAGTATTTT. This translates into CASSLRGTSGRIVTDTQYF. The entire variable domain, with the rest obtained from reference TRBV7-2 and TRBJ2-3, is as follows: GAGVSQSPSNKVTEKGKDVELRCDPISGHTALYWYRQSLGQGLEFLIYFQGNSAPDKSGLPSDRFSAERTGGSVSTLTIQRTQQEDSAVYLCASSLRGTSGRIVTDTQYFGPGTRLTVL.

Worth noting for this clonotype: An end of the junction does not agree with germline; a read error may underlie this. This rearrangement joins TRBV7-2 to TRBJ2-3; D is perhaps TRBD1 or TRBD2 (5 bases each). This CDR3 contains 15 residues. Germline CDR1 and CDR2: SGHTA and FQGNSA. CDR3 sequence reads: CASSLRGAGTDTQNF. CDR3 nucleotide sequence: TGTGCCAGCAGCTTAAGAGGGGCCGGCACAGATACGCAGAATTTT. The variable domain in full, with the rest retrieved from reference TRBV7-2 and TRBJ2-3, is GAGVSQSPSNKVTEKGKDVELRCDPISGHTALYWYRQSLGQGLEFLIYFQGNSAPDKSGLPSDRFSAERTGGSVSTLTIQRTQQEDSAVYLCASSLRGAGTDTQNFGPGTRLTVL.

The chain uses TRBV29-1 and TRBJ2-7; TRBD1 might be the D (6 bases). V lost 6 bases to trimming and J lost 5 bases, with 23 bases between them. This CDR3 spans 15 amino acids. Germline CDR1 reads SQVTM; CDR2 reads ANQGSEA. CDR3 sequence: CSVSDSEVPLHEQYF. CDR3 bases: TGCAGCGTCTCGGACAGTGAAGTTCCCCTCCACGAGCAGTACTTC.

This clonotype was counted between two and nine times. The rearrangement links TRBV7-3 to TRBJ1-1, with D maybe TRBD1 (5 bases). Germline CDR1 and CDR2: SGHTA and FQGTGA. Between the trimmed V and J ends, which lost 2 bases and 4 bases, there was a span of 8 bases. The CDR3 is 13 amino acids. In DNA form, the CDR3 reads TGTGCCAGCAGCTTACAGGGACCCACTGAAGCTTTCTTT. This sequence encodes CASSLQGPTEAFF.

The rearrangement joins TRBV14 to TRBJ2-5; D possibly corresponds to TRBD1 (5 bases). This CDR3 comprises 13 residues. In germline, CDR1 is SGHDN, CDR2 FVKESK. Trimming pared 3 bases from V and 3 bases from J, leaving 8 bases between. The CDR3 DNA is TGTGCCAGCAGCCATGTAGGGGAAGAGACCCAGTACTTC. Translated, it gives CASSHVGEETQYF.

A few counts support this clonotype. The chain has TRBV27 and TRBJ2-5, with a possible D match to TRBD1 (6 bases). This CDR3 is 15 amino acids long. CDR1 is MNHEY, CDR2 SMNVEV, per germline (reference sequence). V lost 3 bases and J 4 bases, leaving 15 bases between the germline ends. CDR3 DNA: TGTGCCAGCAGTTTTACAGGGACCTCAAGAGAGACCCAGTACTTC. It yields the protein CASSFTGTSRETQYF.

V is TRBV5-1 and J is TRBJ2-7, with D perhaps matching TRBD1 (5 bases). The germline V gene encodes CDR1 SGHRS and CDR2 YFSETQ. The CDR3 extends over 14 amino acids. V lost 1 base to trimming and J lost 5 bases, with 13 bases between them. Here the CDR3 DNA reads TGCGCCAGCAGCTTGCAGGGAACGGGCCACGAGCAGTACTTC. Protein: CASSLQGTGHEQYF.

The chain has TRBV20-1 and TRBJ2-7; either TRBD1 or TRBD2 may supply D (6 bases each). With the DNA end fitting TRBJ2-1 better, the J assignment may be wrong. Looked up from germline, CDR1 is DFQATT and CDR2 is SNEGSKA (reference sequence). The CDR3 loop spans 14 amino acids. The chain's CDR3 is CSATSGGGGNEQFF. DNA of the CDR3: TGCAGTGCCACTAGTGGCGGAGGGGGGAATGAGCAGTTCTTC.

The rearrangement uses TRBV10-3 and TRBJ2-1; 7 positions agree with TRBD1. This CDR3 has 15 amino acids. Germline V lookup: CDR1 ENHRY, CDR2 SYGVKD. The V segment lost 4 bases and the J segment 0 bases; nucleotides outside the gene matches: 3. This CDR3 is CAISGGGPSYNEQFF. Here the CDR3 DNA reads TGTGCCATCAGTGGAGGGGGCCCCTCCTACAATGAGCAGTTCTTC.

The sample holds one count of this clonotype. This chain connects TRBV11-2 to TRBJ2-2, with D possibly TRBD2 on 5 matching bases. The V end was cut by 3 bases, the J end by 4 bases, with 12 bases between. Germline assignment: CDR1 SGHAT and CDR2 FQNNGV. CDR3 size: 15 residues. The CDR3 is CASSFERHGTGELFF. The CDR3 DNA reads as TGTGCCAGCAGCTTCGAGCGGCATGGCACCGGGGAGCTGTTTTTT.